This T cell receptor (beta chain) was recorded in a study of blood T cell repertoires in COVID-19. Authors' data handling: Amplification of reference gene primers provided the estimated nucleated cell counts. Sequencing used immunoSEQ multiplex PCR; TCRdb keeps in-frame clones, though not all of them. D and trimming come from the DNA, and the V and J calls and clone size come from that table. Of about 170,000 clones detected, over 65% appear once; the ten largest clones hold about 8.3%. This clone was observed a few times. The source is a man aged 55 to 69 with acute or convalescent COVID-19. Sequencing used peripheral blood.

The CDR3 loop is CASSDRTSEAFF. The CDR3 nucleotides read TGCGCCAGCAGCGACAGGACCTCGGAAGCTTTCTTT. The gene calls are TRBV4-1 and TRBJ1-1; possible D gene TRBD1, 6 bases. Trimming left V 5 bases short and J 8 bases short, with 12 bases between. The CDR3 sequence is 12 residues long. The germline gives CDR1 MGHRA, CDR2 YSYEKL.